This TCR beta chain was profiled in a study of blood T cell repertoires in COVID-19. The wider study: T cells, B-cell-depleted T cells, or PBMCs supplied cDNA or gDNA.

Trimming removed 0 bases at V and 5 bases at J, with 20 bases between. The germline CDR1 and CDR2 sequences are SGHTA and FQGNSA. The CDR3 consists of 17 residues. The method was immunoSEQ multiplex PCR; TCRdb's version includes in-frame clones alone and lacks a portion of them. This table holds 250,000 to 300,000 clones, around 91% found once. The Seattle site enrolled patients during active infection and followed them longitudinally. This clonotype was obtained from a woman in her fifties or sixties with COVID-19, enrolled during active disease. The sample was peripheral blood. The rearrangement links TRBV7-2 to TRBJ2-7, with a tentative D call TRBD1 (6 bases). CDR3 amino acids: CASSLAYPGTQGHEQYF. The CDR3 DNA follows: TGTGCCAGCAGCTTAGCGTATCCCGGGACACAAGGGCACGAGCAGTACTTC.